This T cell receptor (beta chain) was profiled in a study of shared clonotypes between healthy human individuals. Whole-study results and caveats: Approximately 4.6% of naive CD4 clonotypes were shared across four donors.

A note on this clone: Its antigen is currently unknown.

Only in-frame clones appear in the TCRdb table, and some are missing; sequencing was by immunoSEQ multiplex PCR. The sample holds around 620,000 clones; roughly 95% are singletons and the top ten take approximately 0.12%. Deletions cut 1 base from V and 2 bases from J, with 15 bases between. Germline loops: CDR1 SGHAT, CDR2 FQNNGV. CDR3 length equals 17 residues. Only CD45RO-negative cells positively selected for CCR7 counted as naive CD8 cells, so terminally differentiated effector memory CD45RA+ cells were excluded. The sequence came from a woman in her twenties or thirties in good health. The sample comprised naive CD8+ T cells sorted from blood. V usage is TRBV11-2 and J usage is TRBJ1-5; no reliable D call. The CDR3 spells CASSLGKGSGGNQPQHF. The CDR3 bases are TGTGCCAGCAGCTTAGGCAAGGGATCCGGCGGCAATCAGCCCCAGCATTTT.